This T cell receptor (beta chain) was captured by sequencing in a study of shared clonotypes between healthy human individuals. Only in-frame clones appear in the TCRdb table, and some are missing; sequencing was by immunoSEQ multiplex PCR. This sample yields approximately 720,000 clones, of which approximately 79% are seen a single time; 1.8% belongs to the top ten. This clone was detected only a few times. Its target is not known. Study-wide points: Naive subsets generally had larger estimated richness than memory subsets. Clonotypes shared by all four sorted-subset donors had higher generation probabilities than non-shared clonotypes.

Among the donors, all were Caucasian adults who lived in Nashville, Tennessee. Memory CD4+ cells were the fraction left after CD45RA+ naive selection. Germline CDR1 SGDLS, CDR2 YYNGEE. Trimming cost V 0 bases and J 0 bases, with 7 bases left between them. The CDR3 extends over 14 amino acids. V and J are TRBV9 and TRBJ2-7; D perhaps matches TRBD2 (6 bases). The source is a woman younger than 45 in good health. The sequencing input was memory CD4+ T cells sorted from blood. As for subset: CD45RA-negative fraction. CDR3 loop: CASSVDSGSYEQYF. For the CDR3, the DNA is TGTGCCAGCAGCGTAGATAGCGGCTCCTACGAGCAGTACTTC. Combining the CDR3 with reference TRBV9 and TRBJ2-7 gives the whole variable domain DSGVTQTPKHLITATGQRVTLRCSPRSGDLSVYWYQQSLDQGLQFLIQYYNGEERAKGNILERFSAQQFPDLHSELNLSSLELGDSALYFCASSVDSGSYEQYFGPGTRLTVT.